A single sample gave rise to the 30 T cell receptor beta chains below, sequenced in a study of cytomegalovirus exposure and HLA in healthy donors (dated by TCRdb to the late 2010s). The method behind the library was the immunoSEQ multiplex PCR assay. For the multiplex PCR, a mixture combining 60 forward primers for TCR Vbeta segments and 13 reverse primers for TCR Jbeta segments was used. The table comes from immuneACCESS by way of TCRdb, which keeps in-frame sequences with V and J called. Part of the clones is missing from these tables; in studies checked, under half for an unresolved V gene and the rest for unknown reasons. For this sample the table gives over 150,000 clones, of which roughly 79% were detected only once. The ten largest clones capture around 2.8% of the sample. Sequencing was performed on PBMCs. Receptors originate from a man aged 18-30 years in good health and CMV-seronegative.

This sequence joins TRBV9 and TRBJ1-6; TRBD1 is a possible D gene (5 bases). The germline gives CDR1 SGDLS, CDR2 YYNGEE. This CDR3 has 15 amino acids. The V end lost 0 bases, the J end lost 7 bases, and 11 bases lay between the germline ends. CDR3 sequence reads: CASSVGGLLNSPLHF. CDR3 DNA sequence: TGTGCCAGCAGCGTAGGGGGCCTTTTGAATTCACCCCTCCACTTT.

The chain recombines TRBV6-6 with TRBJ2-1; 8 bases align to TRBD1. Germline assignment: CDR1 MNHNY and CDR2 SVGAGI (reference sequence). The CDR3 covers 14 residues. Trimming took 5 bases from V and 6 from J; bases not matched to a gene: 6. CDR3 DNA sequence: TGTGCCAGCAGTGATCGAGACAGGGGCAATGAGCAGTTCTTC. Residues: CASSDRDRGNEQFF.

This clone was counted once. The chain employs TRBV29-1 and TRBJ2-3; 11 nucleotides agree with TRBD2. V lost 7 bases, J lost 2 bases, and 14 bases stayed unmatched. This CDR3 region has 17 residues. Germline CDR1 and CDR2: SQVTM and ANQGSEA. CDR3 residues: CSAGGVLAGGLTDTQYF. CDR3 DNA: TGCAGCGCGGGGGGGGTGCTAGCGGGGGGCCTCACAGATACGCAGTATTTT.

The J gene is TRBJ2-5, the V gene TRBV23-1, with D perhaps matching TRBD2 (6 bases). TRBV23-1 is placed among ORFs of uncertain function. The CDR3 sequence is 14 residues long. Trimming removed 6 bases at V and 1 base at J, with 12 bases between. The CDR3 DNA follows: TGCGCCAGCAGGCTTGGGACTGCCCAAGAGACCCAGTACTTC. It codes for CASRLGTAQETQYF.

The chain combines TRBV18 with TRBJ2-3, with D tentatively TRBD2 (6 bases). Looked up from germline, CDR1 is KGHSH and CDR2 is LQKENI. V lost 5 bases, J lost 4 bases, and 19 bases lay in between. The CDR3 is 16 residues long. CDR3 sequence reads: CASSFTQGGKADTQYF. CDR3 nucleotide sequence: TGTGCCAGCTCATTTACCCAGGGCGGGAAGGCAGATACGCAGTATTTT.

The chain carries TRBV19 and TRBJ1-2; D call uncertain. Trimming stripped 5 bases from V and 4 bases from J, with 5 bases between. The CDR3 is made up of 11 amino acids. Germline CDR1 and CDR2: LNHDA and SQIVND (reference sequence). Here the CDR3 reads CASSPGYGYTF. In DNA, the CDR3 is TGTGCCAGTAGTCCCGGCTATGGCTACACCTTC.

V is TRBV30 and J is TRBJ1-3, with D perhaps TRBD1 (5 bases). Germline V gene lookup returns CDR1 GTSNPN and CDR2 SVGIG (reference sequence). The CDR3 loop spans 15 amino acids. V gave up 2 bases and J gave up 0 bases, with 11 bases separating them. The CDR3 DNA reads TGTGCCTGGAGTCCGGGACTGATCTCTGGAAACACCATATATTTT. Encoded protein: CAWSPGLISGNTIYF.

This clone came up once. The chain employs TRBV6-5 and TRBJ1-6; 9 bases agree with TRBD1. V shed 8 bases, J shed 10 bases, and the junction held 6 bases outside the gene matches. The CDR3 length is 13 residues. The germline V gene encodes CDR1 MNHEY and CDR2 SVGAGI. The DNA for the CDR3 is TGTGCCAGCGGGACAGGGTTGAGGTCACCCCTCCACTTT. Translation: CASGTGLRSPLHF.

This clone was detected only a few times. The CDR3 DNA reads as TGCGCCAGCAGCTTGGCAGGGTTTCAGCATGAAAAACTGTTTTTT. It codes for CASSLAGFQHEKLFF. The chain joins TRBV5-1 to TRBJ1-4, with a weak D call TRBD1 (5 bases). The V gene's germline CDR1 is SGHRS and CDR2 YFSETQ. The CDR3 loop spans 15 amino acids. V lost 0 bases, J lost 6 bases, and 12 bases lay in between.

This chain uses TRBV27 with TRBJ2-1, with D uncertain. The CDR3 spans 13 residues. V was trimmed by 3 bases and J by 4 bases, leaving 7 bases between them. Germline V gene lookup returns CDR1 MNHEY and CDR2 SMNVEV (reference sequence). CDR3 DNA: TGTGCCAGCAGTTTGGGCAGATACAATGAGCAGTTCTTC. Protein: CASSLGRYNEQFF.

The chain joins TRBV7-6 to TRBJ1-6, with no clear D. From germline, CDR1 is SGHVS and CDR2 FNYEAQ. Trimming pared 1 base from V and 10 bases from J, leaving 14 bases between. This CDR3 region has 15 residues. CDR3 residues: CASSLVGGLGSPLHF. The CDR3 bases are TGTGCCAGCAGCTTAGTAGGAGGGCTGGGGTCACCCCTCCACTTT.

The chain is built from TRBV28 and TRBJ2-7; D gene ambiguous. This CDR3 has 14 residues. Trimming took 3 bases from V and 0 from J, leaving 9 bases between them. Germline V gene data show CDR1 as MDHEN and CDR2 as SYDVKM. The CDR3 DNA follows: TGTGCCAGCAGTTTTGGGCAAAGCTCCTACGAGCAGTACGTC. Amino acid sequence: CASSFGQSSYEQYV.

V is TRBV5-5 and J is TRBJ2-3; D is ambiguous. The CDR3 runs 15 residues. Trimming stripped 2 bases from V and 2 bases from J, with 12 bases between. The germline CDR1 and CDR2 sequences are SGHKS and YYEKEE (reference sequence). This CDR3 reads CASSFGVFSTDTQYF. Written as DNA, the CDR3 is TGTGCCAGCAGCTTCGGAGTATTCTCCACAGATACGCAGTATTTT.

The rearrangement uses TRBV4-3 and TRBJ2-1; possible D gene TRBD1, 6 bases. With 2 bases removed from V and 5 bases from J, the gap between germline ends came to 16 bases. There are 16 residues in the CDR3. CDR1 and CDR2 from the germline V gene are LGHNA and YSLEER. CDR3 in DNA: TGCGCCAGCAGCCAAATCCGAAACAGGGTCGACAATGAGCAGTTCTTC. Its protein product is CASSQIRNRVDNEQFF.

V usage is TRBV5-6 and J usage is TRBJ1-2; TRBD1 aligns across 9 bases. The ends lost 6 bases at V and 4 bases at J; junction bases unmatched: 13. The V gene's germline CDR1 is SGHDT and CDR2 YYEEEE. The CDR3 consists of 16 residues. CDR3 nucleotides: TGTGCCAGCAACGGAGCTGGGACAGGGATCGTCTATGGCTACACCTTC. Encoded protein: CASNGAGTGIVYGYTF.

The gene calls are TRBV27 and TRBJ2-7; 7 bases map to TRBD2. Germline loops: CDR1 MNHEY, CDR2 SMNVEV (reference sequence). CDR3 size: 15 residues. V trimming: 2 bases; J trimming: 2 bases; junction bases outside the gene matches: 6. The CDR3 coding sequence is TGTGCCAGCAGTTTAACGGGGGGAAGGACCTACGAGCAGTACGTC. This translates into CASSLTGGRTYEQYV.

The rearrangement links TRBV18 to TRBJ2-1, with D possibly TRBD1 on 7 matching bases. The CDR3 has 13 residues. Germline V gives CDR1 KGHSH, CDR2 LQKENI. Trimming left V 8 bases short and J 5 bases short, with 13 bases between. For the CDR3, the DNA is TGTGCCAGCAGTCAGGGGGGCGACAATGAGCAGTTCTTC. Its protein product is CASSQGGDNEQFF.

This clone was counted a few times. V is TRBV11-2 and J is TRBJ1-1; D unclear. The CDR3 is 11 residues long. Looked up from germline, CDR1 is SGHAT and CDR2 is FQNNGV. V was trimmed by 5 bases and J by 8 bases, leaving 9 bases between them. The CDR3 spells CASSPLSEAFF. DNA of the CDR3: TGTGCCAGCAGCCCCCTCTCGGAAGCTTTCTTT.

The CDR3 loop is CASSVPGQGLYEQYV. The CDR3 coding sequence is TGTGCCAGCAGCGTACCGGGACAGGGTCTGTACGAGCAGTACGTC. The genes are TRBV9 and TRBJ2-7; the match to TRBD1 covers 9 bases. CDR1 is SGDLS, CDR2 YYNGEE, per germline. The CDR3 extends over 15 amino acids. V was pared by 1 base and J by 4 bases, with 6 bases of the junction left unmatched.

This clone came up a few times. The chain links TRBV10-1 to TRBJ1-1; D not resolved. V was pared by 8 bases and J by 1 base, with 11 bases between. The CDR3 is 13 residues long. Germline loops: CDR1 WNHNN, CDR2 SYGVQD (reference sequence). This chain's CDR3 is CASGGTSNTEAFF. CDR3 DNA: TGCGCCAGCGGCGGCACCTCGAACACTGAAGCTTTCTTT.

A few counts support this clone. The chain has TRBV6-5 and TRBJ1-1; the D is unclear. Per the germline V gene, CDR1 is MNHEY and CDR2 is SVGAGI. The ends were cut back, 2 bases at V and 4 bases at J, with 5 bases in the middle. The CDR3 contains 12 residues. The DNA of the CDR3 is TGTGCCAGCAGTTACGGCATCACTGAAGCTTTCTTT. Translating it yields CASSYGITEAFF.

The chain is built from TRBV4-2 and TRBJ1-1; D remains unclear. Trimming took off 4 bases at V and 2 bases at J, with 8 bases between the two ends. Germline-derived CDR1 and CDR2 are LGHNA and YNFKEQ. CDR3 length: 13 amino acids. In DNA form, the CDR3 reads TGTGCCAGCAGCCCGGAGCACAACACTGAAGCTTTCTTT. Its protein is CASSPEHNTEAFF.

V is TRBV29-1 and J is TRBJ2-7, with D possibly matching TRBD2 (5 bases). The germline V gene encodes CDR1 SQVTM and CDR2 ANQGSEA. The CDR3 is made up of 12 amino acids. With 2 bases removed from V and 2 bases from J, the gap between germline ends came to 7 bases. The CDR3 bases are TGCAGCGTTGAACTCGGGACCTACGAGCAGTACTTC. Translating gives CSVELGTYEQYF.

The CDR3 protein is CASSYSGVQTQYF. DNA of the CDR3: TGTGCCAGCAGTTACTCAGGGGTCCAGACCCAGTACTTC. The chain carries TRBV6-5 and TRBJ2-5, with D possibly being TRBD1 (5 bases). Trimming stripped 0 bases from V and 6 bases from J, with 8 bases between. The CDR3 totals 13 residues. Germline assignment: CDR1 MNHEY and CDR2 SVGAGI.

V is TRBV11-3 and J is TRBJ2-1, with D perhaps TRBD2 (7 bases). Germline CDR1 reads SGHNT; CDR2 reads YENEEA. The V and J ends lost 0 bases and 6 bases respectively, with 15 bases between them. The CDR3 extends over 16 amino acids. The CDR3 sequence: CASSLDLGGGLNEQFF. In DNA form, the CDR3 reads TGTGCCAGCAGCTTAGATCTGGGGGGGGGCCTCAATGAGCAGTTCTTC.

The genes are TRBV27 and TRBJ1-2; 7 bases line up with TRBD1. Per germline, CDR1 MNHEY and CDR2 SMNVEV (reference sequence). The CDR3 extends over 14 amino acids. Losses at the gene ends were 5 bases for V and 8 bases for J; bases not matched to a gene: 11. The CDR3, as DNA: TGTGCCAGCAGTCCCTCCGGGGACAGTAGGGGCTACACCTTC. This encodes CASSPSGDSRGYTF.

This clone was seen just once. V and J are TRBV14 and TRBJ1-1; D is perhaps TRBD1 (6 bases). Germline CDR1 is SGHDN and CDR2 is FVKESK. Between the trimmed V and J ends, which lost 4 bases and 4 bases, there was a span of 16 bases. This CDR3 region has 15 residues. CDR3 in amino acids: CASSPIQGSGTEAFF. CDR3 coding DNA: TGTGCCAGCAGCCCCATACAGGGCTCGGGCACTGAAGCTTTCTTT.

This chain links TRBV14 with TRBJ1-2, with TRBD1 as a possible D gene (6 bases). From germline, CDR1 is SGHDN and CDR2 FVKESK. The CDR3 sequence is 15 residues long. V dropped 1 base and J dropped 4 bases, with 13 bases sitting between them. CDR3 protein: CASSQARQALYGYTF. CDR3 sequence (DNA): TGTGCCAGCAGCCAAGCACGACAGGCGCTCTATGGCTACACCTTC.

This clone was counted once. The chain carries TRBV11-3 and TRBJ2-3; no clear D gene. The V gene's germline CDR1 is SGHNT and CDR2 YENEEA. Trimming removed 2 bases at V and 1 base at J, with 10 bases between. This CDR3 spans 15 amino acids. The CDR3 sequence: CASSLIRGGTDTQYF. The CDR3 coding sequence is TGTGCCAGCAGCTTAATCCGTGGAGGCACAGATACGCAGTATTTT.

The rearrangement uses TRBV11-1 and TRBJ1-2; 11 bases agree with TRBD1. The trim removed 4 bases at V and 8 bases at J, leaving 9 bases unmatched. The CDR3 consists of 15 residues. In germline, CDR1 is SGHAT, CDR2 FQDESV (reference sequence). CDR3 DNA: TGTGCCAGCAGCTCGAGGACAGGGGGCGACCGGGGCTACACCTTC. Protein: CASSSRTGGDRGYTF.